Listed here are 27 T cell receptor beta chains from one sample, sequenced in a study of PD-1 blockade in classical Hodgkin lymphoma. The time point is: cycle 4 day 1 (C4D1), after more than five weeks of nivolumab. Every one of the patients relapsed after autologous stem cell transplantation (brentuximab vedotin exposure was variable). Measured with immunoSEQ multiplex PCR; TCRdb has only the in-frame clones, and not every one. The repertoire holds 75,000 to 95,000 clones, with approximately 86% as singletons. Sequenced here: peripheral blood mononuclear cells (PBMCs), sampled before the fourth cycle of nivolumab. The receptor source for this set is a human donor with classical Hodgkin lymphoma.

The gene calls are TRBV28 and TRBJ1-2; D call uncertain. Germline CDR1 MDHEN, CDR2 SYDVKM. The CDR3 is 14 amino acids. V dropped 3 bases and J dropped 5 bases, with 13 bases sitting between them. The DNA of the CDR3 is TGTGCCAGCAGTTTGGGTGGGATTCTGTATGGCTACACCTTC. Its protein product is CASSLGGILYGYTF.

The CDR3 spells CARNLSIGGDGGANVLTF. For the CDR3, the DNA is TGTGCCAGAAACCTGTCGATCGGAGGGGACGGAGGGGCCAACGTCCTGACTTTC. The genes are TRBV5-3 and TRBJ2-6, with D possibly TRBD2 on 6 matching bases. TRBV5-3 is identified as an open reading frame with a role that is uncertain. The V end lost 6 bases, the J end lost 4 bases, and 23 bases lay between the germline ends. The CDR3 has 18 residues.

The chain has TRBV10-3 and TRBJ2-5; TRBD1 aligns across 9 bases. With the DNA end fitting TRBJ2-7 better, the J assignment may be wrong. CDR3 length: 12 amino acids. Germline-derived CDR1 and CDR2 are ENHRY and SYGVKD. CDR3 nucleotide sequence: TGTGCCACCGGACAGGGGTTTGACGAGCAGTACTTC. Translating it yields CATGQGFDEQYF.

CDR3 region: CASSLTGTSSYEQYF. CDR3 in DNA: TGTGCCAGCAGCTTAACAGGGACCAGCTCCTACGAGCAGTACTTC. The chain links TRBV7-3 to TRBJ2-7; D may be TRBD1 or TRBD2 (5 bases each). CDR1 and CDR2 from the germline V gene are SGHTA and FQGTGA. V shed 0 bases and J shed 0 bases, with 9 bases lying between them. The CDR3 runs 15 residues. The complete variable domain, with remaining parts taken from reference TRBV7-3 and TRBJ2-7, reads GAGVSQTPSNKVTEKGKYVELRCDPISGHTALYWYRQSLGQGPEFLIYFQGTGAADDSGLPNDRFFAVRPEGSVSTLKIQRTERGDSAVYLCASSLTGTSSYEQYFGPGTRLTVT.

The V and J genes are TRBV10-3 and TRBJ1-1; D not resolved. The germline CDR1 and CDR2 sequences are ENHRY and SYGVKD. V lost 6 bases and J 1 base, leaving 9 bases between the germline ends. The CDR3 contains 13 residues. CDR3 sequence (DNA): TGTGCCATCAGCTTACACGAGAACACTGAAGCTTTCTTT. Amino acid sequence: CAISLHENTEAFF.

V and J are TRBV4-2 and TRBJ1-1; 7 bases fit TRBD1. The CDR3 extends over 14 amino acids. V lost 1 base and J lost 2; bases outside the gene matches: 1. Germline CDR1 and CDR2: LGHNA and YNFKEQ. In DNA, the CDR3 is TGTGCCAGCAGCCAAGGACAGGGAAACACTGAAGCTTTCTTT. This gives the protein CASSQGQGNTEAFF.

The chain's CDR3 is CASSQEGQTNYGYTF. For the CDR3, the DNA is TGTGCCAGCAGCCAAGAGGGACAGACTAACTATGGCTACACCTTC. The chain employs TRBV4-2 and TRBJ1-2, with 7 nucleotides matching TRBD1. The ends lost 0 bases at V and 0 bases at J; junction bases unmatched: 1. The CDR3 has 15 amino acids. Germline lookup yields CDR1 LGHNA and CDR2 YNFKEQ.

This chain connects TRBV23-1 to TRBJ2-7, with D possibly TRBD1 on 6 matching bases. TRBV23-1 is filed as an ORF, its function uncertain. Trimming shortened V by 0 bases and J by 5 bases, and 17 bases separated the two germline ends. The CDR3 loop spans 16 amino acids. The CDR3 sequence: CASSQSFIRGDDEQYF. CDR3 DNA sequence: TGCGCCAGCAGTCAATCCTTTATCAGGGGTGACGACGAGCAGTACTTC.

The rearrangement joins TRBV19 to TRBJ2-7; D is unclear. The CDR3 runs 11 residues. The V gene's germline CDR1 is LNHDA and CDR2 SQIVND (reference sequence). The germline V and J ends were trimmed by 5 bases and 6 bases, with 8 bases remaining between them. CDR3 coding DNA: TGTGCCAGTAGTTCTACCCGCGAGCAGTACTTC. It translates to CASSSTREQYF.

The rearrangement uses TRBV5-1 and TRBJ2-1; maybe TRBD1 (6 bases). Per germline, CDR1 SGHRS and CDR2 YFSETQ. The CDR3 totals 14 residues. The V end was cut by 3 bases, the J end by 4 bases, with 11 bases between. The CDR3 region is CASSYRAKYNEQFF. The CDR3 region has the DNA TGCGCCAGCAGCTACAGGGCGAAATACAATGAGCAGTTCTTC.

The chain is built from TRBV6-6 and TRBJ2-3, with D uncertain. Germline CDR1 reads MNHNY; CDR2 reads SVGAGI (reference sequence). The V and J ends lost 0 bases and 0 bases respectively, with 7 bases between them. The CDR3 runs to 15 residues. DNA of the CDR3: TGTGCCAGCAGTTACTCCCAGACTAGCACAGATACGCAGTATTTT. Residues: CASSYSQTSTDTQYF.

The chain links TRBV7-2 to TRBJ2-1; TRBD1 might be the D (5 bases). This CDR3 spans 15 amino acids. V lost 1 base, J lost 4 bases, and 11 bases lay in between. Looked up from germline, CDR1 is SGHTA and CDR2 is FQGNSA. The CDR3 region has the DNA TGTGCCAGCAGCTTAGTAAGGGGCCCTTACAATGAGCAGTTCTTC. Translation: CASSLVRGPYNEQFF.

V is TRBV11-2 and J is TRBJ2-3; no clear D gene. The CDR3 loop spans 16 amino acids. Trimming took off 2 bases at V and 10 bases at J, with 22 bases between the two ends. Germline CDR1 is SGHAT and CDR2 is FQNNGV. The CDR3 DNA reads TGTGCCAGCAGCTTAACCCGGGTAAATTCACAGATGCCGCAGTATTTT. Amino acid sequence: CASSLTRVNSQMPQYF.

This clone was detected once. The genes are TRBV19 and TRBJ1-5; D gene uncertain. The CDR3 covers 13 residues. Germline CDR1 and CDR2: LNHDA and SQIVND (reference sequence). Trimming shortened V by 2 bases and J by 6 bases, and 8 bases separated the two germline ends. CDR3 in DNA: TGTGCCAGTAGTATATCCATGGTTCAGCCCCAGCATTTT. It codes for CASSISMVQPQHF. Using reference TRBV19 and TRBJ1-5 for the parts outside the CDR3, the full variable domain is DGGITQSPKYLFRKEGQNVTLSCEQNLNHDAMYWYRQDPGQGLRLIYYSQIVNDFQKGDIAEGYSVSREKKESFPLTVTSAQKNPTAFYLCASSISMVQPQHFGDGTRLSIL.

This clone occurred once. This sequence joins TRBV6-1 and TRBJ2-2, with D possibly called TRBD1 or TRBD2 (6 bases each). Deletions cut 3 bases from V and 3 bases from J, with 14 bases between. Germline CDR1 and CDR2: MNHNS and SASEGT. The CDR3 is made up of 16 amino acids. In DNA, the CDR3 is TGTGCCAGCAGTGAGTGGGGGCCGGGAGACACCGGGGAGCTGTTTTTT. Translated: CASSEWGPGDTGELFF.

The V call is TRBV6-6, the J call TRBJ2-7; the D gene is possibly TRBD1 (5 bases). V lost 0 bases, J lost 7 bases, and 13 bases lay in between. The CDR3 spans 14 residues. From germline, CDR1 is MNHNY and CDR2 SVGAGI (reference sequence). The CDR3 sequence: CASSYSRQTVEQYF. For the CDR3, the DNA is TGTGCCAGCAGTTACTCGAGACAGACGGTAGAGCAGTACTTC.

This clone was seen once. The V gene is TRBV5-1, the J gene TRBJ2-5; no clear D. The germline V and J ends were trimmed by 1 base and 1 base, with 11 bases remaining between them. The germline CDR1 and CDR2 sequences are SGHRS and YFSETQ. The CDR3 loop spans 15 amino acids. CDR3 sequence reads: CASSLYGGPQETQYF. The CDR3 DNA reads TGCGCCAGCAGCTTGTATGGCGGTCCCCAAGAGACCCAGTACTTC.

This CDR3 reads CSVAGLAGGNIQYF. The CDR3, as DNA: TGCAGCGTAGCGGGACTAGCGGGAGGGAACATTCAGTACTTC. V usage is TRBV29-1 and J usage is TRBJ2-4; 16 bases line up with TRBD2. With V trimmed by 6 bases and J by 7 bases, 3 bases remained unmatched. The CDR3 totals 14 residues. The germline gives CDR1 SQVTM, CDR2 ANQGSEA.

J is TRBJ2-7 and V is TRBV11-1, with D perhaps TRBD1 (5 bases). Trimming removed 5 bases from V and 7 bases from J, with 21 bases in between. The CDR3 contains 15 residues. Germline lookup yields CDR1 SGHAT and CDR2 FQDESV (reference sequence). The CDR3 reads CASSIAQGWPREQYF. The CDR3 DNA is TGTGCCAGCAGCATCGCCCAGGGTTGGCCGCGGGAGCAGTACTTC.

The chain uses TRBV9 and TRBJ2-7; perhaps D is TRBD1 or TRBD2 (5 bases each). CDR3 length: 13 amino acids. Germline CDR1 reads SGDLS; CDR2 reads YYNGEE. V was shortened by 4 bases and J by 5 bases, with 13 bases between the two germline ends. CDR3 nucleotide sequence: TGTGCCAGCAGCACCGGGACCAGGGACGAGCAGTACTTC. The encoded protein is CASSTGTRDEQYF.

This sequence joins TRBV7-2 and TRBJ2-4; 10 nucleotides agree with TRBD2. The CDR3 sequence is 15 residues long. Germline CDR1 SGHTA, CDR2 FQGNSA. V dropped 5 bases and J dropped 9; count of bases not matched to a gene: 10. In nucleotides, the CDR3 is TGTGCCAGCAGCGGGTTAGCGGGAGGAGTAGTCATTCAGTACTTC. It is translated as CASSGLAGGVVIQYF. Full variable domain (rest looked up from reference TRBV7-2 and TRBJ2-4): GAGVSQSPSNKVTEKGKDVELRCDPISGHTALYWYRQSLGQGLEFLIYFQGNSAPDKSGLPSDRFSAERTGGSVSTLTIQRTQQEDSAVYLCASSGLAGGVVIQYFGAGTRLSVL.

There are a few counts of this clone. Written as DNA, the CDR3 is TGCGCCAGCAGCCCGGGACCACCTTCCAATGAGCAGTTCTTC. It is translated as CASSPGPPSNEQFF. The chain has TRBV5-1 and TRBJ2-1; D may match TRBD1 or TRBD2 (5 bases each). The CDR3 has 14 residues. The germline CDR1 and CDR2 sequences are SGHRS and YFSETQ. The V and J ends lost 4 bases and 6 bases respectively, with 14 bases between them.

The chain employs TRBV28 and TRBJ2-3; no clear D. The germline V and J ends were trimmed by 2 bases and 5 bases, with 11 bases remaining between them. Germline V CDR1 and CDR2: MDHEN, SYDVKM. The CDR3 covers 14 residues. The CDR3 DNA reads TGTGCCAGCAGTTTACCCCCCTCCCGAGATACGCAGTATTTT. Encoded protein: CASSLPPSRDTQYF.

The genes are TRBV14 and TRBJ2-1; TRBD2 agrees at 12 bases. CDR1 is SGHDN and CDR2 is FVKESK in the germline V gene. Trimming cost V 5 bases and J 8 bases; bases outside gene matches: 7. The CDR3 runs 15 residues. This CDR3 is CASSALTSGRYEQFF. DNA for the CDR3: TGTGCCAGCAGCGCACTGACTAGCGGGAGATATGAGCAGTTCTTC.

The rearrangement links TRBV11-3 to TRBJ2-3, with 13 bases matching TRBD2. CDR3 length: 18 residues. Per the germline V gene, CDR1 is SGHNT and CDR2 is YENEEA. J gave up 3 bases and V 1 base, and 7 bases lay outside the gene matches. CDR3 region: CASSLVLAGGPGTDTQYF. In nucleotides, the CDR3 is TGTGCCAGCAGCTTAGTACTAGCGGGAGGGCCGGGGACAGATACGCAGTATTTT.

This sequence joins TRBV19 and TRBJ1-1, with 8 positions matching TRBD1. Germline loops: CDR1 LNHDA, CDR2 SQIVND (reference sequence). This CDR3 region has 14 residues. V dropped 9 bases and J dropped 7; count of bases not matched to a gene: 13. In DNA form, the CDR3 reads TGTGCCAGCCAAGCCAGGGGGCTAACCAGTGAAGCTTTCTTT. It codes for CASQARGLTSEAFF.

V gene TRBV6-1 combines with J gene TRBJ2-5; 7 bases line up with TRBD2. Per germline, CDR1 MNHNS and CDR2 SASEGT. Trimming removed 0 bases from V and 9 bases from J; junction bases left unmatched: 16. The CDR3 consists of 17 residues. Here the CDR3 reads CASSEAWGTKGLGSQYF. In DNA, the CDR3 is TGTGCCAGCAGTGAAGCTTGGGGGACTAAGGGGTTGGGGTCCCAGTACTTC.